This TCR beta chain was recorded in a study of cytomegalovirus exposure and HLA in healthy donors. Concerning this clone: Its antigen is currently unknown.

Findings of the study overall: HLA-A and HLA-B allele assignments for most subjects were reportedly predicted accurately using TCR beta sequences. A missense variant in DCLRE1C was later tied to TCR beta V- and J-gene trimming. According to the study, 160 or so TCR beta chains were cytomegalovirus-associated.

The study ran its PCR with 60 Vbeta and 13 Jbeta primers. Assay: immunoSEQ multiplex PCR; the TCRdb copy retains only in-frame clones and omits some. The sample carries roughly 150,000 clones, about 75% recorded once. The V and J ends lost 1 base and 2 bases, in that order; junction bases with no gene match: 8. Germline V CDR1 and CDR2: LNHNV, YYDKDF (reference sequence). This CDR3 contains 16 residues. Regarding donors, all were healthy bone marrow donors. The specimen was PBMCs. This TCR derives from a female donor in good health and CMV-seronegative. This chain uses TRBV15 with TRBJ2-7; TRBD1 aligns across 7 bases. The CDR3 coding sequence is TGTGCCACCAGCAGAGGAAGAGGGGACAGCCCCTACGAGCAGTACTTC. Protein sequence: CATSRGRGDSPYEQYF.